Shown below are 29 T cell receptor beta chains from a single sample sequenced in a study of CD8+ T cells in alopecia areata. Isolated RNA was reverse transcribed into cDNA used as the sequencing template. Measured with immunoSEQ multiplex PCR; TCRdb has only the in-frame clones, and not every one. The sample yields roughly 4,200 clones, approximately 70% seen once. Sample: skin. Receptors were obtained from a human donor in good health.

The chain employs TRBV11-2 and TRBJ1-4; D is unresolved. The CDR3 totals 15 residues. Germline V gene sequence: CDR1 SGHAT, CDR2 FQNNGV. The V gene lost 5 bases and the J gene lost 6 bases, with 16 bases spanning the gap. CDR3 in DNA: TGTGCCAGCAGCAAATTTGGTGCCGGCCATGAAAAACTGTTTTTT. Translating it yields CASSKFGAGHEKLFF.

The chain carries TRBV7-2 and TRBJ1-1, with D tentatively TRBD1 (6 bases). V shed 10 bases and J shed 4 bases, with 22 bases lying between them. The CDR3 runs to 15 residues. Germline assignment: CDR1 SGHTA and CDR2 FQGNSA. This chain's CDR3 is CANSFQGSGGTEAFF. Written as DNA, the CDR3 is TGTGCCAACTCGTTCCAGGGGAGTGGAGGCACTGAAGCTTTCTTT.

The chain uses TRBV19 and TRBJ1-1, with TRBD1 as a possible D gene (5 bases). Trimming left V 5 bases short and J 1 base short, with 11 bases between. The CDR3 is 14 residues long. Germline-derived CDR1 and CDR2 are LNHDA and SQIVND (reference sequence). CDR3 in amino acids: CASSFRDENTEAFF. In DNA, the CDR3 is TGTGCCAGTAGTTTCCGGGACGAGAACACTGAAGCTTTCTTT.

The chain links TRBV6-5 to TRBJ1-1; tentative D call: TRBD1 (6 bases). The germline V and J ends were trimmed by 8 bases and 0 bases, with 10 bases remaining between them. Germline loops: CDR1 MNHEY, CDR2 SVGAGI. This CDR3 is 13 amino acids long. The CDR3 region has the DNA TGTGCCAGCGGAGGACAGTTGAACACTGAAGCTTTCTTT. Translation: CASGGQLNTEAFF.

This clone was observed a few times. The genes are TRBV28 and TRBJ1-1, with 9 nucleotides matching TRBD1. The ends lost 6 bases at V and 11 bases at J; junction bases unmatched: 10. The CDR3 runs 13 residues. CDR1 is MDHEN, CDR2 SYDVKM, per germline. For the CDR3, the DNA is TGTGCCAGCAGATACGGGACAGGGCTTCGCGCTTTCTTT. Protein sequence: CASRYGTGLRAFF. Based on the CDR3 plus reference TRBV28 and TRBJ1-1, the full variable domain is DVKVTQSSRYLVKRTGEKVFLECVQDMDHENMFWYRQDPGLGLRLIYFSYDVKMKEKGDIPEGYSVSREKKERFSLILESASTNQTSMYLCASRYGTGLRAFFGQGTRLTVV.

In its sample, this clone was seen once. The chain recombines TRBV28 with TRBJ2-3; weak D call: TRBD2 (5 bases). Germline-derived CDR1 and CDR2 are MDHEN and SYDVKM. The CDR3 totals 12 residues. V dropped 6 bases and J dropped 8 bases, with 12 bases sitting between them. The CDR3: CASRPSKSTQYF. The CDR3 nucleotides read TGTGCCAGCAGACCTAGCAAGAGTACGCAGTATTTT.

This chain uses TRBV11-2 with TRBJ2-4; 9 bases line up with TRBD1. The germline V gene encodes CDR1 SGHAT and CDR2 FQNNGV. This CDR3 spans 13 amino acids. With 4 bases clipped from V and 5 bases from J, the junction kept 0 bases outside the gene matches. CDR3 residues: CASSWTGENIQYF. DNA of the CDR3: TGTGCCAGCAGCTGGACAGGGGAAAACATTCAGTACTTC.

This clone was found a few times. The chain uses TRBV2 and TRBJ2-1, with 7 bases that match TRBD2. Germline CDR1 is SNHLY and CDR2 is FYNNEI. The CDR3 extends over 13 amino acids. This CDR3 reads CGRGRALDNEQFF. CDR3 bases: TGTGGAAGAGGGAGGGCCCTTGACAATGAGCAGTTCTTC. Complete variable domain (other parts from reference TRBV2 and TRBJ2-1): EPEVTQTPSHQVTQMGQEVILRCVPISNHLYFYWYRQILGQKVEFLVSFYNNEISEKSEIFDDQFSVERPDGSNFTLKIRSTKLEDSAMYFCGRGRALDNEQFFGPGTRLTVL.

J is TRBJ2-1 and V is TRBV9; TRBD2 agrees at 9 bases. The V and J ends lost 0 bases and 3 bases, in that order; junction bases with no gene match: 4. From germline, CDR1 is SGDLS and CDR2 YYNGEE. This CDR3 contains 16 residues. CDR3 sequence reads: CASSVGISGSYNEQFF. The CDR3 DNA follows: TGTGCCAGCAGCGTAGGAATTAGCGGGAGCTACAATGAGCAGTTCTTC.

A few counts support this clone. One end of the junction fails to match germline, which may point to a read error. Other nucleotide sequences in the sample specify the same CDR3. The chain employs TRBV2 and TRBJ2-2; D remains unclear. The germline V gene encodes CDR1 SNHLY and CDR2 FYNNEI. The CDR3 loop spans 15 amino acids. As DNA, the CDR3 is TGTGCCAGCAGTGAAGAGTGGCTCAACACTGGGGAGCTGTTTTTT. This sequence encodes CASSEEWLNTGELFF.

The chain is built from TRBV30 and TRBJ2-6, with D possibly called TRBD1 or TRBD2 (5 bases each). The CDR3 runs to 15 residues. From germline, CDR1 is GTSNPN and CDR2 SVGIG (reference sequence). V was pared by 1 base and J by 2 bases, with 9 bases between. CDR3 in DNA: TGTGCCTGGAGTGGAGGGGCGGCTGGGGCCAACGTCCTGACTTTC. This encodes CAWSGGAAGANVLTF.

The chain uses TRBV2 and TRBJ2-1; D is unclear. Germline values: CDR1 SNHLY, CDR2 FYNNEI. The length of the CDR3 is 13 residues. V was trimmed by 4 bases and J by 6 bases, leaving 10 bases between them. The CDR3, as DNA: TGTGCCAGCAGTGTACAGAAGTTCAATGAGCAGTTCTTC. Its translation: CASSVQKFNEQFF.

The CDR3 sequence is CSARVSGRGYEQYF. The DNA of the CDR3 is TGCAGCGCCCGCGTTTCCGGGAGGGGCTACGAGCAGTACTTC. The chain has TRBV29-1 and TRBJ2-7, with 8 bases that match TRBD2. J gave up 3 bases and V 7 bases, and 11 bases lay outside the gene matches. The CDR3 consists of 14 residues. Germline V gives CDR1 SQVTM, CDR2 ANQGSEA.

The V call is TRBV5-6, the J call TRBJ1-2; D is undetermined. This CDR3 is built from 14 residues. The V gene's germline CDR1 is SGHDT and CDR2 YYEEEE. V lost 7 bases and J lost 8, with 21 bases in between. In nucleotides, the CDR3 is TGTGCCAGCTCCTCACTCGGGCCACTCCCCGGCTACACCTTC. Translating it yields CASSSLGPLPGYTF.

The rearrangement uses TRBV6-5 and TRBJ2-5; D call uncertain. V lost 4 bases and J 7 bases, leaving 19 bases between the germline ends. Looked up from germline, CDR1 is MNHEY and CDR2 is SVGAGI. The CDR3 is 15 residues long. DNA of the CDR3: TGTGCCAGCAGTTCCGTCGGACGGGTTTCTGGGACCCAGTACTTC. Translating gives CASSSVGRVSGTQYF.

The chain links TRBV19 to TRBJ2-4; 12 nucleotides agree with TRBD2. This CDR3 has 15 amino acids. Germline V gene sequence: CDR1 LNHDA, CDR2 SQIVND (reference sequence). V trimming: 7 bases; J trimming: 4 bases; junction bases outside the gene matches: 5. The CDR3 loop is CASTKGTSGKNIQYF. CDR3 sequence (DNA): TGTGCCAGTACCAAAGGGACTAGCGGGAAAAACATTCAGTACTTC. Full variable domain (outside the CDR3, taken from reference TRBV19 and TRBJ2-4): DGGITQSPKYLFRKEGQNVTLSCEQNLNHDAMYWYRQDPGQGLRLIYYSQIVNDFQKGDIAEGYSVSREKKESFPLTVTSAQKNPTAFYLCASTKGTSGKNIQYFGAGTRLSVL.

This chain links TRBV6-1 with TRBJ2-3; D call uncertain. This CDR3 contains 12 residues. V lost 5 bases, J lost 7 bases, and 10 bases lay in between. From germline, CDR1 is MNHNS and CDR2 SASEGT. The CDR3 nucleotides are TGTGCCAGCAGTTTAGATGACCATACGCAGTATTTT. Its translation is CASSLDDHTQYF.

This rearrangement joins TRBV7-2 to TRBJ2-7; D may be TRBD2 (6 bases). Germline CDR1 SGHTA, CDR2 FQGNSA. This CDR3 has 14 residues. Trimming shortened V by 0 bases and J by 1 base, and 7 bases separated the two germline ends. CDR3 protein: CASSLAGRSYEQYF. DNA of the CDR3: TGTGCCAGCAGCTTAGCTGGGAGGTCCTACGAGCAGTACTTC.

DNA of the CDR3: TGTGCCAGCAGCTCAAGTTATAGCGGGAGTCTCAACGAGCAGTACTTC. It specifies CASSSSYSGSLNEQYF. The chain combines TRBV28 with TRBJ2-7; 9 positions match TRBD2. Per the germline V gene, CDR1 is MDHEN and CDR2 is SYDVKM. Germline trimming cut 6 bases from V and 5 bases from J; bases unmatched to any gene: 14. CDR3 length: 16 amino acids.

The chain joins TRBV29-1 to TRBJ2-4; D is undetermined. CDR3 length: 13 amino acids. Germline-derived CDR1 and CDR2 are SQVTM and ANQGSEA. V lost 4 bases and J 1 base, leaving 8 bases between the germline ends. The CDR3 is CSVGVLAKNIQYF. The CDR3 DNA is TGCAGCGTTGGGGTGTTGGCCAAAAACATTCAGTACTTC.

As concerns this clone: The identical CDR3 is also encoded by other nucleotide sequences in the sample. The chain couples TRBV7-8 to TRBJ2-4; tentative D call: TRBD2 (7 bases). Trimming shortened V by 5 bases and J by 4 bases, and 21 bases separated the two germline ends. Germline V CDR1 and CDR2: SGHVS, FQNEAQ. The CDR3 is 17 residues long. Here the CDR3 reads CASSRGGEGMRKNIQYF. The CDR3 DNA reads TGTGCCAGCAGCCGAGGGGGGGAGGGTATGAGGAAAAACATTCAGTACTTC.

This chain connects TRBV5-6 to TRBJ2-5; 8 bases map to TRBD2. J gave up 5 bases and V 4 bases, and 10 bases lay outside the gene matches. Germline-derived CDR1 and CDR2 are SGHDT and YYEEEE. The CDR3 spans 15 residues. The chain's CDR3 is CASSLTGTSKETQYF. The CDR3 nucleotides read TGTGCCAGCAGCCTAACCGGGACTAGTAAGGAGACCCAGTACTTC.

CDR3 nucleotides: TGTGCCAGCGCCGGGACTAGCACAGATACGCAGTATTTT. It specifies CASAGTSTDTQYF. The V gene is TRBV6-4, the J gene TRBJ2-3; D may be TRBD2 (6 bases). This CDR3 contains 13 residues. Trimming took 8 bases from V and 0 from J, leaving 9 bases between them. Germline V lookup: CDR1 MRHNA, CDR2 SNTAGT.

This chain connects TRBV12-5 to TRBJ2-7; 16 bases map to TRBD2. V shed 7 bases and J 3 bases; nucleotides not matched to a gene: 6. This CDR3 comprises 16 residues. CDR1 and CDR2 (germline): LGHNT, FRNRAP. CDR3 protein: CASARGLAGGSYEQYF. The CDR3 nucleotides are TGTGCTAGTGCCCGGGGACTAGCGGGAGGGAGCTACGAGCAGTACTTC.

The chain combines TRBV5-6 with TRBJ2-3; D may be TRBD2 (6 bases). V was shortened by 3 bases and J by 0 bases, with 11 bases between the two germline ends. Germline CDR1 is SGHDT and CDR2 is YYEEEE. The CDR3 runs 15 residues. CDR3 sequence (DNA): TGTGCCAGCAGCTCGAGCGGGCAAAGCACAGATACGCAGTATTTT. Amino acids: CASSSSGQSTDTQYF.

V usage is TRBV7-9 and J usage is TRBJ1-4; D is unresolved. Trimming stripped 4 bases from V and 0 bases from J, with 9 bases between. CDR3 length equals 15 residues. CDR1 SEHNR and CDR2 FQNEAQ come from the germline V gene (reference sequence). The CDR3 region is CASSYPSTTNEKLFF. The CDR3 region has the DNA TGTGCCAGCAGCTATCCAAGTACAACTAATGAAAAACTGTTTTTT.

This clone rates as large. The chain combines TRBV15 with TRBJ2-3, with 7 positions matching TRBD2. The CDR3 is 16 residues long. The V gene end was trimmed by 0 bases and the J gene end by 3 bases; junction bases not matched to a gene: 6. Per the germline V gene, CDR1 is LNHNV and CDR2 is YYDKDF (reference sequence). Here the CDR3 DNA reads TGTGCCACCAGCAGAGAGTCGGCGGGAGCGACAGATACGCAGTATTTT. Translating it yields CATSRESAGATDTQYF.

V usage is TRBV15 and J usage is TRBJ2-1, with 7 bases fitting TRBD2. Per germline, CDR1 LNHNV and CDR2 YYDKDF (reference sequence). The CDR3 consists of 16 residues. J was trimmed by 9 bases and V by 5 bases; bases with no gene match: 16. The CDR3 loop reads CATSSIGAGVSGEQFF. The CDR3 coding sequence is TGTGCCACCAGCTCCATTGGGGCGGGAGTTAGCGGTGAGCAGTTCTTC.

This clone was seen only a few times. V and J are TRBV18 and TRBJ2-7, with 8 bases aligning to TRBD2. This CDR3 spans 14 amino acids. V lost 3 bases, J lost 4 bases, and 5 bases stayed unmatched. CDR1 is KGHSH and CDR2 is LQKENI in the germline V gene. The CDR3, as DNA: TGTGCCAGCTCACCGGGACTAGGGGGGTACGAGCAGTACTTC. Translated, it gives CASSPGLGGYEQYF.